Following are 20 T cell receptor beta chains from one sample sequenced in a study of cytotoxic CD8 clonotypes in ibrutinib-treated CLL. Assay: immunoSEQ multiplex PCR; the TCRdb copy retains only in-frame clones and omits some. The data show some 290,000 clones, 70% to 80% seen once. The material sequenced was PBMCs, taken before ibrutinib treatment. The source of these receptors is a human donor with chronic lymphocytic leukemia.

This clone appeared a few times. The chain uses TRBV6-5 and TRBJ2-4; no firm D call. The CDR3 is made up of 13 amino acids. Germline CDR1 and CDR2: MNHEY and SVGAGI. With 2 bases removed from V and 6 bases from J, the gap between germline ends came to 8 bases. CDR3 DNA: TGTGCCAGCAGTTACGTTCCGGGAAACATTCAGTACTTC. Protein: CASSYVPGNIQYF.

V gene TRBV28 combines with J gene TRBJ1-4; possible D gene TRBD1, 6 bases. V was pared by 6 bases and J by 10 bases, with 18 bases between. Germline V CDR1 and CDR2: MDHEN, SYDVKM. CDR3 length equals 14 residues. CDR3 in amino acids: CASRPLVGAAKLFF. CDR3 bases: TGTGCCAGCAGGCCACTCGTGGGGGCGGCAAAACTGTTTTTT.

The chain joins TRBV9 to TRBJ1-2; D unresolved. The germline CDR1 and CDR2 sequences are SGDLS and YYNGEE. The CDR3 sequence is 13 residues long. Between the trimmed V and J ends, which lost 0 bases and 3 bases, there was a span of 6 bases. The CDR3 DNA is TGTGCCAGCAGCGTAGGAGGGCACTATGGCTACACCTTC. Translation: CASSVGGHYGYTF.

The gene calls are TRBV2 and TRBJ2-7, with D uncertain. Deletions cut 7 bases from V and 5 bases from J, with 18 bases between. The CDR3 runs to 14 residues. CDR1 SNHLY and CDR2 FYNNEI come from the germline V gene. CDR3 DNA sequence: TGTGCCAGCACTCCTCGGCTAACAGATCACGAGCAGTACTTC. Translating gives CASTPRLTDHEQYF.

This clone has a handful of counts. This chain connects TRBV7-6 to TRBJ2-2; D gene unclear. The CDR3 loop spans 15 amino acids. In germline, CDR1 is SGHVS, CDR2 FNYEAQ. V dropped 0 bases and J dropped 4 bases, with 9 bases sitting between them. The CDR3 DNA is TGTGCCAGCAGCTTAGCCGCGGCAGGCACCGGGGAGCTGTTTTTT. As protein: CASSLAAAGTGELFF.

The chain uses TRBV15 and TRBJ2-3; possibly TRBD1 for D (5 bases). There are 17 residues in the CDR3. V dropped 0 bases and J dropped 0 bases, with 13 bases sitting between them. Germline CDR1 LNHNV, CDR2 YYDKDF (reference sequence). CDR3 sequence: CATSRDFDRISTDTQYF. In DNA form, the CDR3 reads TGTGCCACCAGCAGAGATTTCGACAGAATCAGCACAGATACGCAGTATTTT. Full variable domain (remainder filled in from reference TRBV15 and TRBJ2-3): DAMVIQNPRYQVTQFGKPVTLSCSQTLNHNVMYWYQQKSSQAPKLLFHYYDKDFNNEADTPDNFQSRRPNTSFCFLDIRSPGLGDTAMYLCATSRDFDRISTDTQYFGPGTRLTVL.

The V and J genes are TRBV11-3 and TRBJ1-1; D call uncertain. From germline, CDR1 is SGHNT and CDR2 YENEEA. CDR3 length equals 13 residues. With 3 bases removed from V and 1 base from J, the gap between germline ends came to 6 bases. The CDR3 DNA reads TGTGCCAGCAGCTTGCTAGAGAACACTGAAGCTTTCTTT. As protein: CASSLLENTEAFF.

In its sample, this clone was seen once. The chain recombines TRBV30 with TRBJ1-4; tentative D call: TRBD1 (6 bases). Germline-derived CDR1 and CDR2 are GTSNPN and SVGIG (reference sequence). The CDR3 runs to 13 residues. Trimming took off 6 bases at V and 6 bases at J, with 14 bases between the two ends. CDR3 nucleotides: TGTGCCTGCTCCGGGGGGGCGGATGAAAAACTGTTTTTT. Translation: CACSGGADEKLFF.

The chain combines TRBV28 with TRBJ2-5, with 14 bases identical to TRBD2. V shed 3 bases and J 5 bases; nucleotides not matched to a gene: 5. Germline CDR1 and CDR2: MDHEN and SYDVKM. The CDR3 extends over 16 amino acids. The CDR3 nucleotides read TGTGCCAGCAGTTTTTCGACTAGCGGGAGGGGGGAGACCCAGTACTTC. This sequence encodes CASSFSTSGRGETQYF.

CDR3 in DNA: TGTGCCAGCAGCCAAGGCCAGTGGGCGGGTGATTTCTTGTATACCTTC. Residues: CASSQGQWAGDFLYTF. This chain connects TRBV7-9 to TRBJ1-2; D not resolved. The V and J ends lost 5 bases and 14 bases respectively, with 30 bases between them. Germline CDR1 reads SEHNR; CDR2 reads FQNEAQ (reference sequence). The CDR3 loop spans 16 amino acids.

The rearrangement links TRBV29-1 to TRBJ1-1, with D hard to call. V was pared by 6 bases and J by 5 bases, with 10 bases between. The CDR3 sequence is 11 residues long. CDR1 and CDR2 (germline): SQVTM, ANQGSEA. The CDR3 DNA sequence: TGCAGCGTGGAGGTGCGGACTGAAGCTTTCTTT. Translation: CSVEVRTEAFF.

This clone was observed a few times. In the same sample, other DNA sequences code for this CDR3. The chain recombines TRBV4-1 with TRBJ2-7; no clear D. The CDR3 covers 13 residues. Germline CDR1 and CDR2: MGHRA and YSYEKL. V dropped 1 base and J dropped 1 base, with 5 bases sitting between them. CDR3 residues: CASSQGPSYEQYF. The CDR3 DNA reads as TGCGCCAGCAGCCAAGGTCCGTCCTACGAGCAGTACTTC.

This clone was observed once. The V gene is TRBV6-5, the J gene TRBJ2-2, with D maybe TRBD1 (5 bases). V lost 6 bases and J 4 bases, leaving 15 bases between the germline ends. This CDR3 has 15 amino acids. CDR1 and CDR2 from the germline V gene are MNHEY and SVGAGI. In nucleotides, the CDR3 is TGTGCCAGCAGCCGAGGACACCCACCCACCGGGGAGCTGTTTTTT. Its protein is CASSRGHPPTGELFF.

The V gene is TRBV30, the J gene TRBJ1-1, with D possibly TRBD1 on 5 matching bases. The CDR3 is 13 amino acids. CDR1 is GTSNPN and CDR2 is SVGIG in the germline V gene (reference sequence). The V end was cut by 7 bases, the J end by 0 bases, with 12 bases between. The chain's CDR3 is CALIEGMNTEAFF. CDR3 sequence (DNA): TGTGCCTTGATAGAGGGGATGAACACTGAAGCTTTCTTT.

Only a few counts were recorded for this clone. This chain connects TRBV2 to TRBJ1-1; weak D call: TRBD1 (6 bases). V was cut by 6 bases and J by 4 bases, with 12 bases left in between. The V gene's germline CDR1 is SNHLY and CDR2 FYNNEI. There are 13 residues in the CDR3. DNA for the CDR3: TGTGCCAGCAGCTCGGGACAACGCACTGAAGCTTTCTTT. It specifies CASSSGQRTEAFF.

V and J are TRBV7-9 and TRBJ2-1; D not certain. This CDR3 spans 13 amino acids. The V gene's germline CDR1 is SEHNR and CDR2 FQNEAQ (reference sequence). V was trimmed by 0 bases and J by 12 bases, leaving 12 bases between them. CDR3 bases: TGTGCCAGCAGCTTAGCCAGCTTCTTATGGCAGTTCTTC. Translation: CASSLASFLWQFF. The full variable domain, completed using reference TRBV7-9 and TRBJ2-1, is DTGVSQNPRHKITKRGQNVTFRCDPISEHNRLYWYRQTLGQGPEFLTYFQNEAQLEKSRLLSDRFSAERPKGSFSTLEIQRTEQGDSAMYLCASSLASFLWQFFGPGTRLTVL.

The rearrangement uses TRBV9 and TRBJ1-1; D not resolved. The CDR3 is 15 residues long. The V end lost 0 bases, the J end lost 6 bases, and 15 bases lay between the germline ends. Germline lookup yields CDR1 SGDLS and CDR2 YYNGEE. CDR3 region: CASSVDGKVVSEAFF. The CDR3 coding sequence is TGTGCCAGCAGCGTAGATGGTAAAGTAGTCTCTGAAGCTTTCTTT.

This rearrangement joins TRBV10-3 to TRBJ2-7, with 10 bases aligning to TRBD2. CDR3 length equals 15 residues. The germline V gene has CDR1 ENHRY and CDR2 SYGVKD. The junction had 9 bases not matched to a gene; V was cut back by 6 bases and J by 4 bases. CDR3 nucleotide sequence: TGTGCCATCAGCGCAGCGGGAGGGCCGGTATACGAGCAGTACTTC. Translation: CAISAAGGPVYEQYF.

This clone was picked up one time. The rearrangement links TRBV5-6 to TRBJ1-1; no clear D gene. V was pared by 2 bases and J by 8 bases, with 13 bases between. CDR3 length: 13 amino acids. Germline CDR1 is SGHDT and CDR2 is YYEEEE. The CDR3 DNA reads TGTGCCAGCAGCTTCACGGACCGGGAAGAAGCTTTCTTT. The encoded protein is CASSFTDREEAFF. Supplemented by reference TRBV5-6 and TRBJ1-1, the full variable domain reads DAGVTQSPTHLIKTRGQQVTLRCSPKSGHDTVSWYQQALGQGPQFIFQYYEEEERQRGNFPDRFSGHQFPNYSSELNVNALLLGDSALYLCASSFTDREEAFFGQGTRLTVV.

This clone was observed a handful of times. V and J are TRBV27 and TRBJ2-3, with D perhaps TRBD1 (6 bases). From germline, CDR1 is MNHEY and CDR2 SMNVEV (reference sequence). V was shortened by 7 bases and J by 6 bases, with 8 bases between the two germline ends. The CDR3 is 11 amino acids. The DNA for the CDR3 is TGTGCCAGCAATGACAGGGATACGCAGTATTTT. Its protein product is CASNDRDTQYF.